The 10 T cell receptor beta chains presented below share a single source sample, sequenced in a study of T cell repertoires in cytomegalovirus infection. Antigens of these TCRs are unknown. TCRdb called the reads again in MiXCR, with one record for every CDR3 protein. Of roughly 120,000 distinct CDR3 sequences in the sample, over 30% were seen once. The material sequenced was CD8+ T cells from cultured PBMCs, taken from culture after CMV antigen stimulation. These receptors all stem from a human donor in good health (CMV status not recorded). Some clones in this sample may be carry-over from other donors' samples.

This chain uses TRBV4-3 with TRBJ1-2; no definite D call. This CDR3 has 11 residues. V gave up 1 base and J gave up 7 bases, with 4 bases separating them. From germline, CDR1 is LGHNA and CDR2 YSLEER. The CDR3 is CASSQGGGYTF. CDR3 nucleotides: TGCGCCAGCAGCCAAGGAGGTGGCTACACCTTC.

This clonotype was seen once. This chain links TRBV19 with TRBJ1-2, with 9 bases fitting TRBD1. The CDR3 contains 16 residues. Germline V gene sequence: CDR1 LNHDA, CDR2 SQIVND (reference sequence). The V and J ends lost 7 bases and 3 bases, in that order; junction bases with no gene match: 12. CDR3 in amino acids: CASTSDRDREDYGYTF. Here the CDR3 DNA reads TGTGCCAGTACCTCGGACCGGGACAGGGAAGACTATGGCTACACCTTC.

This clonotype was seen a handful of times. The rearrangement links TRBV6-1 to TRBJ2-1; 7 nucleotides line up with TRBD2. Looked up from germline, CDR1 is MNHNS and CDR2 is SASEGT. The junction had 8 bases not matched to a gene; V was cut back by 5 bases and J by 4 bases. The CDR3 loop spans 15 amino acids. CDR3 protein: CASSIGLGVYNEQFF. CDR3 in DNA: TGTGCCAGCAGTATCGGACTAGGAGTTTACAATGAGCAGTTCTTC.

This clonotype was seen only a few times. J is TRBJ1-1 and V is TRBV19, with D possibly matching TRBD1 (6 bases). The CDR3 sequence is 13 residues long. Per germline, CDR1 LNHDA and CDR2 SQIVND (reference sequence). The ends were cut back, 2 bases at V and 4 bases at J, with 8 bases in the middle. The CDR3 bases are TGTGCCAGTAGTATATCAGGGGCCACTGAAGCTTTCTTT. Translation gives CASSISGATEAFF.

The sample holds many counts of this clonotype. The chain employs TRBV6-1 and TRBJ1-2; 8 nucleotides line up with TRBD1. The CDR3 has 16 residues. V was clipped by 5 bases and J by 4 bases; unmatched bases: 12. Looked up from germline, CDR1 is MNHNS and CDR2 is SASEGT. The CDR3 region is CASSPRTGPGGYGYTF. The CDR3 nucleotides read TGTGCCAGCAGTCCACGGACAGGGCCAGGGGGCTATGGCTACACCTTC.

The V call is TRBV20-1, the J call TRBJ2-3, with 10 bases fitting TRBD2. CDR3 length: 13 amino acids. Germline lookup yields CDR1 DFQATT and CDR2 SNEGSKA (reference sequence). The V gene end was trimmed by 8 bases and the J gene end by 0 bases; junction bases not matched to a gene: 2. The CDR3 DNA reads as TGCAGTAGCGGGGGGGCCAGCACAGATACGCAGTATTTT. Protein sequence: CSSGGASTDTQYF.

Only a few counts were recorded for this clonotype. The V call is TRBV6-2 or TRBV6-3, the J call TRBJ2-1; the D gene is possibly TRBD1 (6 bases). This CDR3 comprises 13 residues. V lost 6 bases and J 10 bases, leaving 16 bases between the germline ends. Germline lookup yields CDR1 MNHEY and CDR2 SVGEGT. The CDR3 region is CASSSGTTTEQFF. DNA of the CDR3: TGTGCCAGCAGCTCCGGGACAACCACCGAGCAGTTCTTC.

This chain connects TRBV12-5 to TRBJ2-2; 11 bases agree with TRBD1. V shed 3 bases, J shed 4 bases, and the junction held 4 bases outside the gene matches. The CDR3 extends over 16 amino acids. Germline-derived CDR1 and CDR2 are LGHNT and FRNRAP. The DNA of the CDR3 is TGTGCTAGTGGTTTCGGACAGGGGGCGCGCACCGGGGAGCTGTTTTTT. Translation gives CASGFGQGARTGELFF.

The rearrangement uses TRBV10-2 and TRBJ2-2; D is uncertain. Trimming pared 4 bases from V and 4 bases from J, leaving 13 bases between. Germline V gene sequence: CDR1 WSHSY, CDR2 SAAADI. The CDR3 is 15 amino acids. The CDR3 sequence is CASSVLGISTGELFF. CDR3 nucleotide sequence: TGCGCCAGCAGTGTTCTGGGGATTTCCACCGGGGAGCTGTTTTTT.

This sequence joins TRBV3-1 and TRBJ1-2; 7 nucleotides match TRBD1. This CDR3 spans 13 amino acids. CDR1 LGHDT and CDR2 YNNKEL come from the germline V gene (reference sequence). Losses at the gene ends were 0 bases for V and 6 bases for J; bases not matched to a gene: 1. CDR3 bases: TGTGCCAGCAGCCAAGAGGACAGGCATGGCTACACCTTC. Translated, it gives CASSQEDRHGYTF.